The T cell receptor (beta chain) under discussion was sequenced for a study of blood T cell repertoires in COVID-19. Deletions cut 10 bases from V and 1 base from J, with 11 bases between. This CDR3 contains 13 residues. CDR1 and CDR2 (germline): SNHLY, FYNNEI. This clone appeared once. Profiling relied on immunoSEQ multiplex PCR, and the TCRdb table lists in-frame clones only, not all of them. The data show roughly 670,000 clones, 90% seen once. The material sequenced was peripheral blood. This TCR was sampled from a young woman with acute or convalescent COVID-19. V usage is TRBV2 and J usage is TRBJ2-4, with a weak D call TRBD2 (7 bases). The CDR3 loop reads CATGGPAKNIQYF. In nucleotides, the CDR3 is TGTGCCACCGGGGGGCCCGCCAAAAACATTCAGTACTTC.